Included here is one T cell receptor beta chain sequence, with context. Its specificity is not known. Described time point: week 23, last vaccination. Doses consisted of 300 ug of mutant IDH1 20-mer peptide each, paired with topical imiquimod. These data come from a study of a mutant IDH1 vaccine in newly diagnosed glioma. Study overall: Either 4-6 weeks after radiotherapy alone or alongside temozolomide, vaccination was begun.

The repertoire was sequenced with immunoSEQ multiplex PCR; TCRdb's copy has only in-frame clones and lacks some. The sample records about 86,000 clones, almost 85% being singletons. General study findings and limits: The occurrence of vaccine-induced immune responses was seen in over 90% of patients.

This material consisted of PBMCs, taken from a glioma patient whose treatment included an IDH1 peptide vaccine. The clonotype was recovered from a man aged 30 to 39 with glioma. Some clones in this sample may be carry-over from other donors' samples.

CDR3 sequence: CASSLRGLSNQPQHF. Written as DNA, the CDR3 is TGTGCCAGCTCACTCAGGGGGCTTAGCAATCAGCCCCAGCATTTT. The chain carries TRBV18 and TRBJ1-5; TRBD1 matches 8 bases. CDR3 size: 15 residues. CDR1 and CDR2 (germline): KGHSH, LQKENI. Trimming removed 4 bases from V and 0 bases from J; junction bases left unmatched: 2.